By frequency in the sample, the clone carrying this TCR beta chain is medium-sized. The antigen is unknown. TCRdb re-called the reads through MiXCR, storing one row per CDR3 protein. The profile shows about 9,000 distinct CDR3 sequences, about 15% of them singletons. These data originate in a study of liver allograft versus peripheral blood T cells. Study context: Comparative analysis was performed on T cell receptor repertoires from transplanted livers and from recipients' peripheral blood. Study-level findings and limits: Peripheral blood reportedly held T cell receptor repertoires that differed from those inside liver allografts.

The clonotype originates from a human patient who had a liver transplant. Some T cells may have come from the graft donor.

As DNA, the CDR3 is TGTGCCAGCAGTTATCAAGTAAATAATTCACCCCTCCACTTT. Translated: CASSYQVNNSPLHF. The rearrangement uses TRBV6-5 and TRBJ1-6, with D unclear. The germline gives CDR1 MNHEY, CDR2 SVGAGI. The V end was cut by 3 bases, the J end by 5 bases, with 8 bases between. CDR3 length: 14 residues.